This T cell receptor (beta chain) derives from a study of T cell responses to AZD1222 COVID-19 vaccine. The study's findings and limits: Possibly, clonal diversity was underestimated; donors were largely white British and included more females. There were vaccine-associated CD4 TCRs across spike, dominant at 160-218 and 743-854.

The repertoire was sequenced with immunoSEQ multiplex PCR; TCRdb's copy has only in-frame clones and lacks some. The sample yields some 150,000 clones, roughly 89% seen once. Pooling was applied to second doses at about 4 or about 12 weeks. On this clone itself: The target antigen is unknown.

The TCR originated in an adult who received the AZD1222 COVID-19 vaccine. The specimen was peripheral blood, collected 28 days after the second AZD1222 dose.

In DNA form, the CDR3 reads TGTGCCAGCAGCCCCGGGTTTCGTACTGAAGCTTTCTTT. It encodes CASSPGFRTEAFF. V is TRBV27 and J is TRBJ1-1; D call uncertain. Germline lookup yields CDR1 MNHEY and CDR2 SMNVEV (reference sequence). This CDR3 contains 13 residues. Trimming took off 6 bases at V and 5 bases at J, with 13 bases between the two ends.